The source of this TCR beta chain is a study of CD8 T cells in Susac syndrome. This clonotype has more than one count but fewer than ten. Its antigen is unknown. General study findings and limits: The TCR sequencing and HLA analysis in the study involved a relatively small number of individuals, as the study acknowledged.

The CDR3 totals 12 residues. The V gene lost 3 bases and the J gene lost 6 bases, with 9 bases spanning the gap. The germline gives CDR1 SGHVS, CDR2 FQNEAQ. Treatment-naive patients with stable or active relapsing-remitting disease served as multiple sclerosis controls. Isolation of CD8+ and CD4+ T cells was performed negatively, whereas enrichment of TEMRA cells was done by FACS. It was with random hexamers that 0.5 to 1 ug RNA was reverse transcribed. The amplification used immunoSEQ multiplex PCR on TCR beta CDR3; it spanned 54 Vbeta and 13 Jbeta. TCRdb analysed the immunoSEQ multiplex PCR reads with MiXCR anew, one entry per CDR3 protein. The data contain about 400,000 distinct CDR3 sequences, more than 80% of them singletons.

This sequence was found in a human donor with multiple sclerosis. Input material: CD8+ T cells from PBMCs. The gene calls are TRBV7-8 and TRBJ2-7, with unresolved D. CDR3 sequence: CASSFLPTEQYF. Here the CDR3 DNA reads TGTGCCAGCAGCTTCCTACCAACCGAGCAGTACTTC.